The T cell receptor beta chain described here comes from a study of blood T cell repertoires in COVID-19. The assay was immunoSEQ multiplex PCR, and TCRdb's table has in-frame clones only and misses some. The sample lists 55,000 to 75,000 clones; just under 85% were seen once. This clonotype originated in a man aged 65 to 79 with acute or convalescent COVID-19. The sample comprised peripheral blood.

The CDR3 reads CASSPKGLAGSETQYF. The CDR3 DNA reads TGTGCCAGCAGCCCTAAGGGACTAGCGGGGTCAGAGACCCAGTACTTC. The chain carries TRBV11-2 and TRBJ2-5; 13 bases are shared with TRBD2. This CDR3 is 16 amino acids long. Germline V lookup: CDR1 SGHAT, CDR2 FQNNGV. J was trimmed by 4 bases and V by 5 bases; bases with no gene match: 7.